The next 22 T cell receptor beta chains were all read from a single sample in a study of identical twins. TCRdb processed the 5' RACE reads anew with MiXCR; each CDR3 protein has one entry. The sample lists 690,000 or so distinct CDR3 sequences; more than 6.5% were seen once. The same sample was also studied in work on yellow fever vaccine responses in identical twins.

The sequenced sample was PBMCs. Receptors were obtained from a woman between 18 and 29 years old in good health.

This clonotype was counted at least ten times. This chain connects TRBV28 to TRBJ1-1, with 9 bases aligning to TRBD1. Germline CDR1 reads MDHEN; CDR2 reads SYDVKM. V was clipped by 8 bases and J by 4 bases; unmatched bases: 2. There are 12 residues in the CDR3. The CDR3 spells CASGTGTTEAFF. CDR3 nucleotide sequence: TGTGCCAGCGGGACAGGGACCACTGAAGCTTTCTTT.

This clonotype was detected ten times or more. The chain combines TRBV5-5 with TRBJ2-1; 8 nucleotides agree with TRBD1. V was clipped by 2 bases and J by 4 bases; unmatched bases: 8. CDR1 and CDR2 from the germline V gene are SGHKS and YYEKEE (reference sequence). The CDR3 is made up of 16 amino acids. The chain's CDR3 is CASSFRSTGEYNEQFF. The CDR3 nucleotides are TGTGCCAGCAGCTTTAGATCGACAGGGGAGTACAATGAGCAGTTCTTC.

The sample holds a few counts of this clonotype. The J gene is TRBJ2-2, the V gene TRBV2; TRBD2 is a possible D gene (7 bases). This CDR3 region has 17 residues. Germline V gives CDR1 SNHLY, CDR2 FYNNEI. V lost 6 bases and J lost 3, with 20 bases in between. CDR3 protein: CASRARRGLGDTGELFF. The DNA for the CDR3 is TGTGCCAGCAGGGCCCGGCGGGGGCTTGGGGACACCGGGGAGCTGTTTTTT.

This clonotype showed up just a few times. This chain connects TRBV5-6 to TRBJ2-2; TRBD1 aligns across 10 bases. V shed 4 bases, J shed 4 bases, and the junction held 10 bases outside the gene matches. Germline V lookup: CDR1 SGHDT, CDR2 YYEEEE. The CDR3 consists of 17 residues. The CDR3 DNA is TGTGCCAGCAGCAGACCCCGGGACAGGGGAGGCACCGGGGAGCTGTTTTTT. It codes for CASSRPRDRGGTGELFF.

At least ten counts were recorded for this clonotype. In DNA, the CDR3 is TGTGCCAGCAGGACGCAGCGGGGGGATTACTACAATGAGCAGTTCTTC. This encodes CASRTQRGDYYNEQFF. This chain connects TRBV6-1 to TRBJ2-1; 9 nucleotides match TRBD2. CDR1 and CDR2 (germline): MNHNS, SASEGT. V lost 6 bases to trimming and J lost 3 bases; unmatched junction nucleotides: 9. This CDR3 is 16 amino acids long.

The V gene is TRBV20-1, the J gene TRBJ1-6; D is perhaps TRBD1 (6 bases). The germline gives CDR1 DFQATT, CDR2 SNEGSKA (reference sequence). This CDR3 contains 14 residues. Trimming left V 0 bases short and J 13 bases short, with 16 bases between. The CDR3 loop reads CSARDLGGAGPLHF. The CDR3 region has the DNA TGCAGTGCTAGAGACCTAGGGGGGGCCGGTCCCCTCCACTTT.

The rearrangement links TRBV7-9 to TRBJ2-7; 8 bases agree with TRBD1. This CDR3 contains 15 residues. Germline CDR1 is SEHNR and CDR2 is FQNEAQ (reference sequence). Unmatched junction bases numbered 4, after V lost 2 bases and J lost 1 base. The chain's CDR3 is CASSLPGGGSYEQYF. The CDR3 coding sequence is TGTGCCAGCAGCTTACCAGGGGGCGGGTCCTACGAGCAGTACTTC. The variable domain in full, completed from reference TRBV7-9 and TRBJ2-7, reads DTGVSQNPRHKITKRGQNVTFRCDPISEHNRLYWYRQTLGQGPEFLTYFQNEAQLEKSRLLSDRFSAERPKGSFSTLEIQRTEQGDSAMYLCASSLPGGGSYEQYFGPGTRLTVT.

This clonotype was seen a handful of times. DNA for the CDR3: TGCAGCGTTGAACGATTGTCGGGGAGCGAGCAGTACTTC. Translation: CSVERLSGSEQYF. The chain employs TRBV29-1 and TRBJ2-7; the D gene is possibly TRBD2 (5 bases). This CDR3 region has 13 residues. V was cut by 2 bases and J by 6 bases, with 14 bases left in between. Germline CDR1 is SQVTM and CDR2 is ANQGSEA.

The genes are TRBV25-1 and TRBJ2-2, with TRBD1 matching 9 bases. Trimming cost V 4 bases and J 5 bases; bases outside gene matches: 11. The CDR3 loop spans 17 amino acids. Germline V lookup: CDR1 MGHDK, CDR2 SYGVNS. In nucleotides, the CDR3 is TGTGCCAGCAGTGGAGAATTCGGGACAGGGAGAACCGGGGAGCTGTTTTTT. Translated: CASSGEFGTGRTGELFF. The full variable domain, completed using reference TRBV25-1 and TRBJ2-2, is EADIYQTPRYLVIGTGKKITLECSQTMGHDKMYWYQQDPGMELHLIHYSYGVNSTEKGDLSSESTVSRIRTEHFPLTLESARPSHTSQYLCASSGEFGTGRTGELFFGEGSRLTVL.

The chain has TRBV5-1 and TRBJ2-3; maybe TRBD2 (5 bases). The CDR3 loop spans 13 amino acids. V was cut by 2 bases and J by 4 bases, with 8 bases left in between. Germline values: CDR1 SGHRS, CDR2 YFSETQ. The CDR3 sequence: CASSFSEPDTQYF. The CDR3 bases are TGCGCCAGCAGCTTTAGCGAACCAGATACGCAGTATTTT.

The chain combines TRBV25-1 with TRBJ1-1, with D maybe TRBD1 (5 bases). The CDR3 runs to 13 residues. Trimming cost V 8 bases and J 11 bases, with 21 bases left between them. Looked up from germline, CDR1 is MGHDK and CDR2 is SYGVNS. The DNA for the CDR3 is TGTGCCAGCCGCTGGGGAGGGGCAGAGGCCGCTTTCTTT. As protein: CASRWGGAEAAFF.

The table lists this clonotype with many counts. V and J are TRBV4-3 and TRBJ2-1, with D perhaps matching TRBD2 (6 bases). Germline assignment: CDR1 LGHNA and CDR2 YSLEER. Trimming pared 0 bases from V and 1 base from J, leaving 7 bases between. The CDR3 loop spans 15 amino acids. The CDR3 sequence: CASSQEGGSYNEQFF. Written as DNA, the CDR3 is TGCGCCAGCAGCCAAGAGGGGGGATCCTACAATGAGCAGTTCTTC.

This clonotype was picked up a small number of times. The chain links TRBV5-1 to TRBJ2-3; 9 bases are shared with TRBD2. Germline V gene lookup returns CDR1 SGHRS and CDR2 YFSETQ. This CDR3 region has 18 residues. V lost 3 bases to trimming and J lost 5 bases; unmatched junction nucleotides: 16. The CDR3 DNA is TGCGCCAGCAGCTCGTGGGGGAGCGCGGGAGGGCCTCAAGATACGCAGTATTTT. It codes for CASSSWGSAGGPQDTQYF.

This clonotype has only a few counts. This rearrangement joins TRBV6-5 to TRBJ2-1, with 7 bases fitting TRBD2. CDR3 size: 15 residues. J lost 7 bases, V lost 3 bases, and 9 bases had no gene match. Germline V gives CDR1 MNHEY, CDR2 SVGAGI. CDR3 sequence (DNA): TGTGCCAGCAGTTATCCAACCGCGGGGGTAAATGAGCAGTTCTTC. Amino acids: CASSYPTAGVNEQFF.

The J gene is TRBJ2-1, the V gene TRBV5-1; tentatively, D is TRBD1 (6 bases). The germline V and J ends were trimmed by 6 bases and 9 bases, with 13 bases remaining between them. This CDR3 has 12 amino acids. CDR1 SGHRS and CDR2 YFSETQ come from the germline V gene. CDR3 protein: CASTRTGSEQFF. The CDR3 DNA follows: TGCGCCAGCACACGCACAGGGAGTGAGCAGTTCTTC.

This clonotype appeared a few times. V and J are TRBV11-2 and TRBJ2-3; 8 bases align to TRBD2. CDR1 and CDR2 (germline): SGHAT, FQNNGV. The CDR3 is made up of 18 amino acids. V shed 5 bases and J 2 bases; nucleotides not matched to a gene: 15. CDR3 amino acids: CASSQRSGGARSTDTQYF. The CDR3, as DNA: TGTGCCAGCAGCCAGAGGAGCGGGGGCGCCAGGTCCACAGATACGCAGTATTTT.

The chain couples TRBV4-3 to TRBJ2-1; 10 bases match TRBD2. The CDR3 is made up of 16 amino acids. Trimming cost V 2 bases and J 8 bases; bases outside gene matches: 9. Germline CDR1 reads LGHNA; CDR2 reads YSLEER. The CDR3 region has the DNA TGCGCCAGCAGCCAATCAGGACTAGCGGTCAAAGATGAGCAGTTCTTC. Translated: CASSQSGLAVKDEQFF.

The CDR3 region has the DNA TGTGCCAGCAGCCGAGGGGTAGCGGATTACCAAGAGACCCAGTACTTC. Amino acid sequence: CASSRGVADYQETQYF. J is TRBJ2-5 and V is TRBV3-1; possibly TRBD2 for D (6 bases). Germline lookup yields CDR1 LGHDT and CDR2 YNNKEL (reference sequence). Trimming pared 4 bases from V and 0 bases from J, leaving 15 bases between. This CDR3 contains 16 residues.

The chain combines TRBV29-1 with TRBJ2-1; no firm D call. The CDR3 sequence is 13 residues long. The V end was cut by 8 bases, the J end by 4 bases, with 15 bases between. Germline lookup yields CDR1 SQVTM and CDR2 ANQGSEA. The DNA for the CDR3 is TGCAGCAACGTCCCCCTTGGTTACAATGAGCAGTTCTTC. Translating it yields CSNVPLGYNEQFF.

V gene TRBV28 combines with J gene TRBJ2-7; 9 bases fit TRBD2. Trimming removed 4 bases from V and 2 bases from J; junction bases left unmatched: 9. The CDR3 length is 16 residues. The germline V gene encodes CDR1 MDHEN and CDR2 SYDVKM. The CDR3 coding sequence is TGTGCCAGCAGTTATCTTGTAGCGGGAGTAACCTACGAGCAGTACTTC. As protein: CASSYLVAGVTYEQYF. Full variable domain (remainder filled in from reference TRBV28 and TRBJ2-7): DVKVTQSSRYLVKRTGEKVFLECVQDMDHENMFWYRQDPGLGLRLIYFSYDVKMKEKGDIPEGYSVSREKKERFSLILESASTNQTSMYLCASSYLVAGVTYEQYFGPGTRLTVT.

With respect to this clonotype: Its ends do not fully match the called genes, so a read error is possible. This sequence joins TRBV4-2 and TRBJ2-7; 11 positions match TRBD2. The CDR3 loop spans 17 amino acids. Germline V gene data show CDR1 as LGHNA and CDR2 as YNFKEQ. The CDR3 DNA follows: TGTGCCAGCAGCCAAGATTCGGGAATAGCGGGAGGGTACGTGCAGTACTTC. This encodes CASSQDSGIAGGYVQYF.

This clonotype showed up many times. This chain uses TRBV14 with TRBJ2-5; 14 bases are shared with TRBD2. This CDR3 region has 14 residues. J was trimmed by 5 bases and V by 8 bases; bases with no gene match: 4. The germline CDR1 and CDR2 sequences are SGHDN and FVKESK. The CDR3 is CASRTSGGSETQYF. In DNA, the CDR3 is TGTGCCAGCCGGACTAGCGGGGGGTCGGAGACCCAGTACTTC.